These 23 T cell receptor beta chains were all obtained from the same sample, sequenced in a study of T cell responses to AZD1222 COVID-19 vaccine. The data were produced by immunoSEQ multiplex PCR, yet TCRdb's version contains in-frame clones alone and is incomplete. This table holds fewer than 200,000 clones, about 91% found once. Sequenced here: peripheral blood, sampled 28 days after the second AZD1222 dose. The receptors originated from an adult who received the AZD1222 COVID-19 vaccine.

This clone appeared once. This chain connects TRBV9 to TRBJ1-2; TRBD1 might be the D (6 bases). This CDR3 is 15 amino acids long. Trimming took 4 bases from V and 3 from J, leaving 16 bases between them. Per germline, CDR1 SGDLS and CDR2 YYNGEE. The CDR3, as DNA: TGTGCCAGCAGCTACCGCCCAGGGGAGGACTATGGCTACACCTTC. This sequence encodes CASSYRPGEDYGYTF.

The CDR3 DNA is TGTGCCAGCAGCCAAGATACAGGGGGTCCCTATCAGCCCCAGCATTTT. Its translation is CASSQDTGGPYQPQHF. This chain joins TRBV3-1 (or the pseudogene TRBV3-2) and TRBJ1-5, with 8 bases lining up with TRBD1. The CDR3 sequence is 16 residues long. CDR1 is LGHDT and CDR2 is YNNKEL in the germline V gene (reference sequence). The trim removed 0 bases at V and 5 bases at J, leaving 6 bases unmatched.

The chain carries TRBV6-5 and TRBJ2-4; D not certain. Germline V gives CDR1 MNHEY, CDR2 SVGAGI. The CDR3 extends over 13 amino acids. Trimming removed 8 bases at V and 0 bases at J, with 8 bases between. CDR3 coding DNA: TGTGCCAGCCTAGACTTAGCCAAAAACATTCAGTACTTC. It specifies CASLDLAKNIQYF.

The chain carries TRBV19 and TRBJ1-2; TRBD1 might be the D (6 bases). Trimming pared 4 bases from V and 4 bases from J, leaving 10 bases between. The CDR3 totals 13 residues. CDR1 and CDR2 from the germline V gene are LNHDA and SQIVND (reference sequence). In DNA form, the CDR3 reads TGTGCCAGTAGTACAGGGGATATCTATGGCTACACCTTC. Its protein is CASSTGDIYGYTF. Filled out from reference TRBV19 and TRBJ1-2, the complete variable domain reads DGGITQSPKYLFRKEGQNVTLSCEQNLNHDAMYWYRQDPGQGLRLIYYSQIVNDFQKGDIAEGYSVSREKKESFPLTVTSAQKNPTAFYLCASSTGDIYGYTFGSGTRLTVV.

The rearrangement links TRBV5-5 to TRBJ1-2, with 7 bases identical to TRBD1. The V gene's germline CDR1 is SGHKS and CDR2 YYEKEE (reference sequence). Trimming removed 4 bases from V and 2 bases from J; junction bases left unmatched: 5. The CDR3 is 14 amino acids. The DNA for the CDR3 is TGTGCCAGCAGCCCAGAACAGGGGAACTATGGCTACACCTTC. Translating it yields CASSPEQGNYGYTF.

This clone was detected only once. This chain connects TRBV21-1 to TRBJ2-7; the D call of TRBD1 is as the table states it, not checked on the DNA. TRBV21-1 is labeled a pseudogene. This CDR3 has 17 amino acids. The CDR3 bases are TGTGCCAGCAGCAAAGGACCGGGACAGGGGCCCCTCGGCGAGCAGTACTTC. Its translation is CASSKGPGQGPLGEQYF.

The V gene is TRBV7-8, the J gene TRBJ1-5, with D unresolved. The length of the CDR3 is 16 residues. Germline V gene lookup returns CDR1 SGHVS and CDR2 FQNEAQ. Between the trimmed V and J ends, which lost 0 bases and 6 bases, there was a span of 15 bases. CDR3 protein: CASSLALVTALQPQHF. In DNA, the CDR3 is TGTGCCAGCAGCTTAGCGCTAGTCACGGCCCTTCAGCCCCAGCATTTT.

CDR3 amino acids: CASSSRGSTDTQYF. Written as DNA, the CDR3 is TGTGCCAGCAGCTCGCGGGGGAGCACAGATACGCAGTATTTT. The chain combines TRBV5-4 with TRBJ2-3; 7 bases fit TRBD2. The CDR3 is 14 residues long. After removal of 3 bases from V and 0 bases from J, the junction contained 1 base not matched to a gene. Looked up from germline, CDR1 is SGHNT and CDR2 is YYREEE (reference sequence).

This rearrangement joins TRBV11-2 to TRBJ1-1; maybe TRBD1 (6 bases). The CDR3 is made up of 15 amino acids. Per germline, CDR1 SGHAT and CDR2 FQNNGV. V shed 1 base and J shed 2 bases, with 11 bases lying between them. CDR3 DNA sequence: TGTGCCAGCAGCTTAGCCCCCAGGGGAAACACTGAAGCTTTCTTT. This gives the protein CASSLAPRGNTEAFF. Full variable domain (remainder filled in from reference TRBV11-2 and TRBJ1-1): EAGVAQSPRYKIIEKRQSVAFWCNPISGHATLYWYQQILGQGPKLLIQFQNNGVVDDSQLPKDRFSAERLKGVDSTLKIQPAKLEDSAVYLCASSLAPRGNTEAFFGQGTRLTVV.

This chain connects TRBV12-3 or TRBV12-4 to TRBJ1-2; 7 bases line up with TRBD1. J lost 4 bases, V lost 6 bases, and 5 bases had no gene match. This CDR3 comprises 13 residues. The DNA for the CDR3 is TGTGCCAGCAGACAGGGGAGTCGCTATGGCTACACCTTC. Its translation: CASRQGSRYGYTF.

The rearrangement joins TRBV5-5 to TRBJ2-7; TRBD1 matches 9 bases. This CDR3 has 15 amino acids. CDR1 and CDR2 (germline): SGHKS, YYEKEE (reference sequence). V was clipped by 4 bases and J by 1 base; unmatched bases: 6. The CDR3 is CASSAGDRVSYEQYF. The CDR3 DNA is TGTGCCAGCAGCGCCGGGGACAGGGTTTCCTACGAGCAGTACTTC. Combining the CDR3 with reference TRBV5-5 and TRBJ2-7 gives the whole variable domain DAGVTQSPTHLIKTRGQQVTLRCSPISGHKSVSWYQQVLGQGPQFIFQYYEKEERGRGNFPDRFSARQFPNYSSELNVNALLLGDSALYLCASSAGDRVSYEQYFGPGTRLTVT.

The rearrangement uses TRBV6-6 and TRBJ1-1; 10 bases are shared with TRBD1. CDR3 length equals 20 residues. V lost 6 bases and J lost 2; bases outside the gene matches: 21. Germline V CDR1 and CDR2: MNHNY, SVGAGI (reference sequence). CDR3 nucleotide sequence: TGTGCCAGCAGCCAAACCGGGACAGGGGCCCTCTTCCAAAGAAACACTGAAGCTTTCTTT. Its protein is CASSQTGTGALFQRNTEAFF.

CDR3 protein: CASSFTGDNQPQHF. The CDR3 DNA is TGTGCCAGTAGTTTCACAGGAGACAATCAGCCCCAGCATTTT. The chain joins TRBV19 to TRBJ1-5, with D possibly TRBD1 on 5 matching bases. The CDR3 is made up of 14 amino acids. The V gene's germline CDR1 is LNHDA and CDR2 SQIVND (reference sequence). V lost 5 bases, J lost 3 bases, and 11 bases lay in between.

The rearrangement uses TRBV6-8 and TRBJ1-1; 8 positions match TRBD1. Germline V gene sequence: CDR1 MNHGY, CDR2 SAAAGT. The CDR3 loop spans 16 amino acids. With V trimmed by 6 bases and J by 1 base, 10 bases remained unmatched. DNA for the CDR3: TGTGCCAGCAGGACCGGACAGGGAGGGGGGAACACTGAAGCTTTCTTT. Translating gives CASRTGQGGGNTEAFF.

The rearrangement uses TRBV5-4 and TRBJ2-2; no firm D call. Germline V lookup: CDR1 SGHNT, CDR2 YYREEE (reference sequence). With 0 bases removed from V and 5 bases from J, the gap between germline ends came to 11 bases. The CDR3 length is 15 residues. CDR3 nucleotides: TGTGCCAGCAGCTTGGGATTAGGTGGAACCGGGGAGCTGTTTTTT. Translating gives CASSLGLGGTGELFF.

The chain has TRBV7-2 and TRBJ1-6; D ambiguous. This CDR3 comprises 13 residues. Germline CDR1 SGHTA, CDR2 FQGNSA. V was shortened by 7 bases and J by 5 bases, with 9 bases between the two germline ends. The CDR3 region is CASTLGHNSPLHF. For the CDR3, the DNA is TGTGCCAGCACTCTGGGCCATAATTCACCCCTCCACTTT. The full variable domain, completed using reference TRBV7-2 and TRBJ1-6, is GAGVSQSPSNKVTEKGKDVELRCDPISGHTALYWYRQSLGQGLEFLIYFQGNSAPDKSGLPSDRFSAERTGGSVSTLTIQRTQQEDSAVYLCASTLGHNSPLHFGNGTRLTVT.

The chain's CDR3 is CASSASPSGGYNEQFF. CDR3 coding DNA: TGTGCCAGCAGCGCCTCCCCTAGCGGGGGCTACAATGAGCAGTTCTTC. This chain links TRBV9 with TRBJ2-1, with 10 bases matching TRBD2. Germline V lookup: CDR1 SGDLS, CDR2 YYNGEE. The ends lost 3 bases at V and 3 bases at J; junction bases unmatched: 6. There are 16 residues in the CDR3.

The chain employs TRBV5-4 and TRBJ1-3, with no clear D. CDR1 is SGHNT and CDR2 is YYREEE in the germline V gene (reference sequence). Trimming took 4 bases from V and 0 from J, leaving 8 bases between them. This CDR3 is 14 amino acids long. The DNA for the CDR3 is TGTGCCAGCAGCGTAGGGCCCTCTGGAAACACCATATATTTT. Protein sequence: CASSVGPSGNTIYF.

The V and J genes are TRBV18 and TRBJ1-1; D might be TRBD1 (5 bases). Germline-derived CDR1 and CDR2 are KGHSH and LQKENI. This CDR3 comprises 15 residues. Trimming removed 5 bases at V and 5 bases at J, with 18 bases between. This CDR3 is CASSSLAGGWTEAFF. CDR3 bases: TGTGCCAGCTCATCACTGGCGGGGGGGTGGACTGAAGCTTTCTTT.

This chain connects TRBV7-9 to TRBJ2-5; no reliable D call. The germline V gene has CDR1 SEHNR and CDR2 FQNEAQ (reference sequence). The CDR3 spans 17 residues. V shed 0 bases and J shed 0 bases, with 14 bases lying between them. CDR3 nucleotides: TGTGCCAGCAGCTTAGCGGCGCCAGCTCCGTACCAAGAGACCCAGTACTTC. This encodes CASSLAAPAPYQETQYF. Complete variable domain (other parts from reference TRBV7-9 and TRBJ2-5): DTGVSQNPRHKITKRGQNVTFRCDPISEHNRLYWYRQTLGQGPEFLTYFQNEAQLEKSRLLSDRFSAERPKGSFSTLEIQRTEQGDSAMYLCASSLAAPAPYQETQYFGPGTRLLVL.

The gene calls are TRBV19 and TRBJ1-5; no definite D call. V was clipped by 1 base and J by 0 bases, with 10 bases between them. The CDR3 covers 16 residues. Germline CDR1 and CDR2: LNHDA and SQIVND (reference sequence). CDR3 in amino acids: CASSIGAGGSNQPQHF. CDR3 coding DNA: TGTGCCAGTAGTATAGGGGCCGGCGGTAGCAATCAGCCCCAGCATTTT.

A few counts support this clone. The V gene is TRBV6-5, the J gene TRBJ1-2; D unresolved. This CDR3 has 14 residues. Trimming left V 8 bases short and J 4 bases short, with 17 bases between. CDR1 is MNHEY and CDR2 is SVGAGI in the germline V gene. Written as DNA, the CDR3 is TGTGCCAGCCAAGAGGGAAGGAGCGGCTATGGCTACACCTTC. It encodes CASQEGRSGYGYTF.

Here the CDR3 reads CSVEELRGGGELFF. CDR3 DNA sequence: TGCAGCGTTGAGGAACTCAGGGGAGGCGGGGAGCTGTTTTTT. J is TRBJ2-2 and V is TRBV29-1; the D call may be TRBD1 or TRBD2 (6 bases each). V dropped 3 bases and J dropped 7 bases, with 15 bases sitting between them. This CDR3 spans 14 amino acids. Germline V gene sequence: CDR1 SQVTM, CDR2 ANQGSEA.